This TCR beta chain came from a study of shared clonotypes between healthy human individuals. Study-level results: The study found lower generation probabilities in non-shared clonotypes than in those shared by all four donors. Sharing across four donors was highest in naive CD4 (roughly 5%) and lowest in memory CD8 (roughly 0.4%).

Profiled with immunoSEQ multiplex PCR; TCRdb holds only in-frame clones, not every one. The table includes approximately 2.5 million clones, approximately 94% detected once. A word on this clone: The antigen is undetermined.

Sequencing was carried out using naive CD4+ T cells from PBMCs. As to subset: CD45RA+ positively selected. The TCR originated in a man aged 18 to 30 in good health. Some clones in this sample may be carry-over from other donors' samples.

The CDR3 DNA follows: TGTGCCAGCAGTTTCCGGGGACAGGGGAACTATGGCTACACCTTC. The encoded protein is CASSFRGQGNYGYTF. The rearrangement links TRBV27 to TRBJ1-2, with 10 bases matching TRBD1. Trimming took 3 bases from V and 2 from J; bases not matched to a gene: 3. This CDR3 spans 15 amino acids. CDR1 is MNHEY, CDR2 SMNVEV, per germline (reference sequence).